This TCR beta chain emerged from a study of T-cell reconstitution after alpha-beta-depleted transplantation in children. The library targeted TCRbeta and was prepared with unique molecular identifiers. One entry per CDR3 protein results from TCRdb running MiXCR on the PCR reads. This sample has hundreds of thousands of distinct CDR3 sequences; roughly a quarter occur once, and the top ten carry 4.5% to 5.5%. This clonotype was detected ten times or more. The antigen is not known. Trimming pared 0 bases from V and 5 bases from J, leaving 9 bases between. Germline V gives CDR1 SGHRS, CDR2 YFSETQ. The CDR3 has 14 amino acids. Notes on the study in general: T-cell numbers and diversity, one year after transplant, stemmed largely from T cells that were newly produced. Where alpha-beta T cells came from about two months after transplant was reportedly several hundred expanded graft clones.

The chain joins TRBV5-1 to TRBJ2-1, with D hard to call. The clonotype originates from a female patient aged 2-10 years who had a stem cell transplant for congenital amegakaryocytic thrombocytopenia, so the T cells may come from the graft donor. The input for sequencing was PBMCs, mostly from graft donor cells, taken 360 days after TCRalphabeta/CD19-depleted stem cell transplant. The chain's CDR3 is CASSLGRLDNEQFF. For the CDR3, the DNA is TGCGCCAGCAGCTTGGGACGCCTAGACAATGAGCAGTTCTTC.